The sequence of this T cell receptor beta chain was determined in a study of cytomegalovirus exposure and HLA in healthy donors. About the study: A later analysis reported the 100 to 150 validation repertoires used the same platform as the 666 first-cohort repertoires. Regarding the study as a whole: It was confirmed in vitro that a few of the CMV-associated chains were specific for CMV antigens. Cytomegalovirus-associated status was assigned to 150 or so TCR beta chains.

The V end was cut by 1 base, the J end by 0 bases, with 10 bases between. Per the germline V gene, CDR1 is SGDLS and CDR2 is YYNGEE. The CDR3 sequence is 15 residues long. Donors came from a validation cohort of 90 to 150 subjects, distinct from the first 666-subject cohort. Note on this clone: Its matching antigen is unknown.

Here immunoSEQ multiplex PCR was the method, and the copy in TCRdb shows in-frame clones only, minus some. The data show a few hundred thousand clones, roughly 91% seen once. The TCR sequence derives from a woman between 25 and 40 years old in good health and CMV-seronegative. Sample: PBMCs. V is TRBV9 and J is TRBJ1-1; D is unclear. The CDR3 loop reads CASSVLVTVNTEAFF. The CDR3 nucleotides read TGTGCCAGCAGCGTACTGGTAACAGTGAACACTGAAGCTTTCTTT.